This TCR beta chain was recorded in a study of shared clonotypes between healthy human individuals. The study drew its donors from healthy HIV-negative adults without recent acute infections or vaccinations. The CDR3 length is 14 residues. With 7 bases removed from V and 1 base from J, the gap between germline ends came to 12 bases. Germline assignment: CDR1 SGHRS and CDR2 YFSETQ. Samples underwent the assay at deep level. Here immunoSEQ multiplex PCR was the method, and the copy in TCRdb shows in-frame clones only, minus some. Of around 450,000 clones in the sample, 75% to 85% were seen once. Sequencing was performed on PBMCs. This chain uses TRBV5-1 with TRBJ2-1, with D uncertain. This clonotype originated in a woman aged 40 to 49 in good health. Some clones in this sample may be carry-over from other donors' samples. The CDR3 coding sequence is TGCGCCAGCGGTCCCCAGAGATCCTACAATGAGCAGTTCTTC. Translated, it gives CASGPQRSYNEQFF.